The 7 T cell receptor beta chains given below trace back to one sample, sequenced in a study of low-dose radiotherapy and immunotherapy resistance in tumors. Time point reported: before trial treatment. TRAV- and TRBV-specific primers, spanning alpha and beta chains, primed first-strand cDNA. The TCRs were subjected to amplification over approximately 18 PCR cycles employing a constant-region primer in conjunction with a V-primer adapter. One entry per CDR3 protein results from TCRdb running MiXCR on the reads. The sample has about 82,000 distinct CDR3 sequences; approximately 17% are singletons. This material consisted of PBMCs, taken before treatment. Receptors were obtained from a male donor with prostate cancer.

Ten or more counts support this clonotype. This chain links TRBV12-3 or TRBV12-4 with TRBJ1-1; D not certain. The CDR3 has 13 residues. Trimming took 3 bases from V and 5 from J, leaving 10 bases between them. Written as DNA, the CDR3 is TGTGCCAGCAGTTTCGCCGGTTTTACTGAAGCTTTCTTT. The encoded protein is CASSFAGFTEAFF.

Turning to this clonotype: Only one base separates this from a far larger clonotype, so it likely reflects a read error. CDR3 loop: CASRASGGGEQFF. The CDR3, as DNA: TGTGCCAGCAGGGCTAGCGGGGGGGGCGAGCAGTTCTTC. The chain uses TRBV6-5 and TRBJ2-1; TRBD2 agrees at 12 bases. This CDR3 is built from 13 residues. The germline V gene has CDR1 MNHEY and CDR2 SVGAGI. J gave up 10 bases and V 6 bases, and 4 bases lay outside the gene matches.

This clonotype has ten or more counts. The chain is built from TRBV5-1 and TRBJ2-7; D may be TRBD2 (5 bases). Deletions cut 4 bases from V and 0 bases from J, with 17 bases between. CDR1 SGHRS and CDR2 YFSETQ come from the germline V gene. CDR3 size: 16 residues. CDR3: CASSPGERLSSYEQYF. CDR3 in DNA: TGCGCCAGCAGCCCCGGGGAGCGCCTTAGCTCCTACGAGCAGTACTTC.

At least ten counts were recorded for this clonotype. CDR3 sequence reads: CAISGTGTESSYEQYF. In DNA form, the CDR3 reads TGTGCCATCAGTGGAACCGGGACGGAGAGCTCCTACGAGCAGTACTTC. The genes are TRBV10-3 and TRBJ2-7; D may correspond to TRBD1 or TRBD2 (5 bases each). Trimming took 4 bases from V and 0 from J, leaving 16 bases between them. Germline loops: CDR1 ENHRY, CDR2 SYGVKD. This CDR3 contains 16 residues.

This clonotype was picked up many times. This chain uses TRBV20-1 with TRBJ2-3, with 13 bases identical to TRBD2. With 1 base clipped from V and 0 bases from J, the junction kept 1 base outside the gene matches. The germline CDR1 and CDR2 sequences are DFQATT and SNEGSKA (reference sequence). The CDR3 spans 16 residues. Written as DNA, the CDR3 is TGCAGTGCTAGAGGACTAGCGGGAGGAAGCACAGATACGCAGTATTTT. Its translation is CSARGLAGGSTDTQYF.

In this sample, this clonotype turned up many times. This chain joins TRBV7-2 and TRBJ2-2; 8 bases line up with TRBD1. Germline assignment: CDR1 SGHTA and CDR2 FQGNSA. This CDR3 is 14 amino acids long. The J segment lost 4 bases and the V segment lost 10 bases, leaving 8 bases of the junction unmatched. The CDR3 coding sequence is TGTGCCACCAGACAGGGGCGTACCACCGGGGAGCTGTTTTTT. Translation gives CATRQGRTTGELFF.

This clonotype was observed a handful of times. The J gene is TRBJ2-1, the V gene TRBV5-1, with TRBD2 identical over 13 bases. The length of the CDR3 is 13 residues. Per germline, CDR1 SGHRS and CDR2 YFSETQ. The trim removed 7 bases at V and 10 bases at J, leaving 5 bases unmatched. DNA of the CDR3: TGCGCCAGCTGTCGACTAGCGGGAGGAGAGCAGTTCTTC. It specifies CASCRLAGGEQFF.